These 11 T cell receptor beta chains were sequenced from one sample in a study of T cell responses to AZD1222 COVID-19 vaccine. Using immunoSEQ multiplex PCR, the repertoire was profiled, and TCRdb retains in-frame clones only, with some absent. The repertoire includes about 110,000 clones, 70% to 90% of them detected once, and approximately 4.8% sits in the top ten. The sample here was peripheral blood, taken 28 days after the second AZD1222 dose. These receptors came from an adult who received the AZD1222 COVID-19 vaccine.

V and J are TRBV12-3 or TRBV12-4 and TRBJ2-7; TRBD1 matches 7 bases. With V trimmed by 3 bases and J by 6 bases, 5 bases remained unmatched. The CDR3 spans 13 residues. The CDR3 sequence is CASSFLGGVEQYF. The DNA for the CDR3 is TGTGCCAGCAGTTTTCTAGGGGGCGTCGAGCAGTACTTC.

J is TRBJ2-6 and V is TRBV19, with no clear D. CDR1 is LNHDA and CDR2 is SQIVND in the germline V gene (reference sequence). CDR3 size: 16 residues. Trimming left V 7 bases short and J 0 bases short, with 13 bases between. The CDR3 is CASKRTLHSGANVLTF. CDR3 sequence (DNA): TGTGCCAGTAAACGGACCCTTCACTCTGGGGCCAACGTCCTGACTTTC. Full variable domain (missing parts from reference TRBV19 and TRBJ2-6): DGGITQSPKYLFRKEGQNVTLSCEQNLNHDAMYWYRQDPGQGLRLIYYSQIVNDFQKGDIAEGYSVSREKKESFPLTVTSAQKNPTAFYLCASKRTLHSGANVLTFGAGSRLTVL.

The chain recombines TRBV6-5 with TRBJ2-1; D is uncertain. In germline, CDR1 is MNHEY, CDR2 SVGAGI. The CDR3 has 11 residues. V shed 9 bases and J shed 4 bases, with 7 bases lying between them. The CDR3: CASYSYNEQFF. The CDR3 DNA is TGTGCCAGTTACTCATACAATGAGCAGTTCTTC.

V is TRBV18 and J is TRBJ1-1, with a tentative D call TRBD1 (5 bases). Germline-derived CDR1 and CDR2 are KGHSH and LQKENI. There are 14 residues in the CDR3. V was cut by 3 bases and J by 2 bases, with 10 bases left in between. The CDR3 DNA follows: TGTGCCAGCTCACCCGGGGGGGGTAACACTGAAGCTTTCTTT. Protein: CASSPGGGNTEAFF.

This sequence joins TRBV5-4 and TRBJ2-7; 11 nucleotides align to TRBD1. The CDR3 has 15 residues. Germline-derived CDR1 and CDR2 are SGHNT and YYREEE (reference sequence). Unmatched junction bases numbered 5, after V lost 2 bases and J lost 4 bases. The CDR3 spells CASSFLGQGEYEQYF. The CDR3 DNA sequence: TGTGCCAGCAGCTTTTTGGGACAGGGGGAGTACGAGCAGTACTTC.

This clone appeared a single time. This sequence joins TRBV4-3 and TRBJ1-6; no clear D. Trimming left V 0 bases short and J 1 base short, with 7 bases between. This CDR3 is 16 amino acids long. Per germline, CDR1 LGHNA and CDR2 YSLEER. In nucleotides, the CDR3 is TGCGCCAGCAGCCAAGATCGCGGATCCTATAATTCACCCCTCCACTTT. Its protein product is CASSQDRGSYNSPLHF.

The CDR3 DNA reads as TGTGCCAGTAAGGGGGAAGGGGGAAGCAATCAGCCCCAGCATTTT. Translation: CASKGEGGSNQPQHF. V and J are TRBV19 and TRBJ1-5, with D maybe TRBD1 (6 bases). V lost 7 bases, J lost 1 base, and 14 bases lay in between. CDR3 length: 15 residues. Germline V gives CDR1 LNHDA, CDR2 SQIVND (reference sequence). Filled out from reference TRBV19 and TRBJ1-5, the complete variable domain reads DGGITQSPKYLFRKEGQNVTLSCEQNLNHDAMYWYRQDPGQGLRLIYYSQIVNDFQKGDIAEGYSVSREKKESFPLTVTSAQKNPTAFYLCASKGEGGSNQPQHFGDGTRLSIL.

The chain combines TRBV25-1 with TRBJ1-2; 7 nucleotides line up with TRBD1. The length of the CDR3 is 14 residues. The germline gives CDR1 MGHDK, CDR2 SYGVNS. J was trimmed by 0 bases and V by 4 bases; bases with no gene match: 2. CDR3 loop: CASSGDSSNYGYTF. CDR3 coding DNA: TGTGCCAGCAGTGGGGACAGCTCTAACTATGGCTACACCTTC.

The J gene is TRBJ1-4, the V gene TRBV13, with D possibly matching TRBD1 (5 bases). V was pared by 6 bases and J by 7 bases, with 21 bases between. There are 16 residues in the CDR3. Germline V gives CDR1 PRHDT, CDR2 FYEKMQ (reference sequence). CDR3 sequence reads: CASREGPGMGGEKLFF. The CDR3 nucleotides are TGTGCCAGCAGGGAGGGGCCAGGGATGGGTGGTGAAAAACTGTTTTTT.

CDR3 nucleotide sequence: TGTGCCAGCAGCTTGGCAAAACAGGGAACTAATGAAAAACTGTTTTTT. Translating gives CASSLAKQGTNEKLFF. V usage is TRBV7-6 and J usage is TRBJ1-4; the D gene is possibly TRBD1 (6 bases). CDR1 is SGHVS, CDR2 FNYEAQ, per germline. V shed 3 bases and J shed 1 base, with 12 bases lying between them. The CDR3 loop spans 16 amino acids.

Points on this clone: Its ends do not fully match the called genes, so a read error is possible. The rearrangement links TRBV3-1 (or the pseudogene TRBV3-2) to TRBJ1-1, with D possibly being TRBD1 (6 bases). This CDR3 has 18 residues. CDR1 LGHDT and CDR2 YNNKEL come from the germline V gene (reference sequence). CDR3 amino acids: CASSQLSLSGEPNSEAFF. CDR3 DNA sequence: TGTGCCAGCAGCCAACTCTCTTTATCAGGGGAGCCGAACTCTGAAGCTTTCTTT.